What follows are 10 T cell receptor beta chains derived from one specimen sequenced in a study of vaccination and CD4 T cells after COVID-19. As to treatment: approximately nine-day PBMC culture with coronavirus spike peptide pools or control peptides (ViraFEST assay). CD4+ T cells that had been cultured provided DNA sequenced with the Oncomine TCR Beta short-read assay. TCRdb re-called the PCR reads through MiXCR, storing one row per CDR3 protein. Of 22,000 or so distinct CDR3 sequences in the sample, less than 70% were seen once. The antigens these receptors bind are not known. The sequenced sample consisted of CD4+ T cells from blood, cultured in vitro. The receptors were gathered from a human donor who had recovered from COVID-19.

This clonotype was recorded a few times. This chain connects TRBV7-3 to TRBJ1-2; tentative D call: TRBD1 (5 bases). The CDR3 sequence is 13 residues long. Germline CDR1 is SGHTA and CDR2 is FQGTGA. V lost 5 bases and J 4 bases, leaving 11 bases between the germline ends. The CDR3 DNA is TGTGCCAGCAGCCCCGGGGCTCGCTATGGCTACACCTTC. This gives the protein CASSPGARYGYTF.

Only a few counts were recorded for this clonotype. The rearrangement joins TRBV19 to TRBJ1-1, with 8 bases fitting TRBD1. Losses at the gene ends were 5 bases for V and 3 bases for J; bases not matched to a gene: 2. The CDR3 consists of 13 residues. CDR1 and CDR2 (germline): LNHDA, SQIVND (reference sequence). The CDR3 loop reads CASSQDRDTEAFF. DNA of the CDR3: TGTGCCAGTAGTCAGGACAGGGACACTGAAGCTTTCTTT.

The rearrangement uses TRBV11-1 and TRBJ2-3, with unresolved D. Trimming cost V 3 bases and J 0 bases, with 10 bases left between them. CDR3 size: 15 residues. CDR1 is SGHAT and CDR2 is FQDESV in the germline V gene (reference sequence). CDR3 nucleotide sequence: TGTGCCAGCAGCTTCTACTCCCCTAGCACAGATACGCAGTATTTT. This encodes CASSFYSPSTDTQYF.

This rearrangement joins TRBV24-1 to TRBJ2-3, with unresolved D. The CDR3 spans 16 residues. V lost 1 base to trimming and J lost 3 bases, with 13 bases between them. Germline CDR1 is KGHDR and CDR2 is SFDVKD. For the CDR3, the DNA is TGTGCCACCAGTGATTTACCGACCATTGGGACAGATACGCAGTATTTT. The encoded protein is CATSDLPTIGTDTQYF.

V gene TRBV27 combines with J gene TRBJ2-5; the D gene could be TRBD1 or TRBD2 (5 bases each). The CDR3 contains 13 residues. CDR1 and CDR2 from the germline V gene are MNHEY and SMNVEV (reference sequence). The V gene lost 6 bases and the J gene lost 2 bases, with 10 bases spanning the gap. The CDR3 sequence is CASSLREQETQYF. The DNA of the CDR3 is TGTGCCAGCAGCCTCAGGGAGCAAGAGACCCAGTACTTC.

This chain connects TRBV15 to TRBJ1-1; no firm D call. Germline lookup yields CDR1 LNHNV and CDR2 YYDKDF (reference sequence). The CDR3 has 15 amino acids. With 0 bases removed from V and 3 bases from J, the gap between germline ends came to 11 bases. The CDR3 DNA is TGTGCCACCAGCAGAGAGACTGTAAAATACACTGAAGCTTTCTTT. Encoded protein: CATSRETVKYTEAFF.

This clonotype was observed a handful of times. The chain combines TRBV28 with TRBJ1-5; D is possibly TRBD1 (5 bases). The CDR3 length is 13 residues. V was clipped by 8 bases and J by 5 bases, with 13 bases between them. Germline CDR1 and CDR2: MDHEN and SYDVKM. CDR3 loop: CASREGSDQPQHF. The CDR3, as DNA: TGTGCCAGCCGAGAGGGGTCTGATCAGCCCCAGCATTTT. Based on the CDR3 plus reference TRBV28 and TRBJ1-5, the full variable domain is DVKVTQSSRYLVKRTGEKVFLECVQDMDHENMFWYRQDPGLGLRLIYFSYDVKMKEKGDIPEGYSVSREKKERFSLILESASTNQTSMYLCASREGSDQPQHFGDGTRLSIL.

This rearrangement joins TRBV20-1 to TRBJ2-3; 11 nucleotides align to TRBD2. Germline lookup yields CDR1 DFQATT and CDR2 SNEGSKA (reference sequence). J gave up 4 bases and V 5 bases, and 5 bases lay outside the gene matches. The CDR3 has 14 amino acids. The CDR3 nucleotides read TGCAGTGCTTCGACTAGCGGGAATGCAGATACGCAGTATTTT. Translated, it gives CSASTSGNADTQYF.

This clonotype is a singleton in its sample. The V gene is TRBV28, the J gene TRBJ1-2; weak D call: TRBD1 (5 bases). The V end lost 8 bases, the J end lost 4 bases, and 11 bases lay between the germline ends. The V gene's germline CDR1 is MDHEN and CDR2 SYDVKM. CDR3 length: 12 residues. CDR3 DNA sequence: TGTGCCAGCGGGGGGGGTGGCTATGGCTACACCTTC. Translated: CASGGGGYGYTF.

This clonotype was detected only a few times. The chain uses TRBV20-1 and TRBJ1-3; tentative D call: TRBD1 (6 bases). The ends were cut back, 6 bases at V and 0 bases at J, with 12 bases in the middle. This CDR3 comprises 14 residues. Germline V gives CDR1 DFQATT, CDR2 SNEGSKA (reference sequence). CDR3 residues: CSASRDNSGNTIYF. The CDR3 nucleotides are TGCAGTGCCAGCCGGGACAACTCTGGAAACACCATATATTTT.